This TCR beta chain was obtained from a study of OX40 agonist ivuxolimab in advanced cancers. The CDR3 contains 14 residues. The germline CDR1 and CDR2 sequences are SNHLY and FYNNEI. Trimming took 7 bases from V and 1 from J, leaving 13 bases between them. The data were produced by immunoSEQ multiplex PCR, yet TCRdb's version contains in-frame clones alone and is incomplete. The sample yields about 120,000 clones, approximately 90% seen once. The TCR originated in an adult with an advanced solid tumor such as melanoma, head and neck, liver or kidney cancer. The chain uses TRBV2 and TRBJ1-1; D is unclear. The specimen comprised CD4+ or CD8+ T cells sorted from blood, sampled in a trial of the OX40 agonist ivuxolimab. The CDR3 region has the DNA TGTGCCAGCACCCGTTCACAGCCGAACACTGAAGCTTTCTTT. Residues: CASTRSQPNTEAFF.